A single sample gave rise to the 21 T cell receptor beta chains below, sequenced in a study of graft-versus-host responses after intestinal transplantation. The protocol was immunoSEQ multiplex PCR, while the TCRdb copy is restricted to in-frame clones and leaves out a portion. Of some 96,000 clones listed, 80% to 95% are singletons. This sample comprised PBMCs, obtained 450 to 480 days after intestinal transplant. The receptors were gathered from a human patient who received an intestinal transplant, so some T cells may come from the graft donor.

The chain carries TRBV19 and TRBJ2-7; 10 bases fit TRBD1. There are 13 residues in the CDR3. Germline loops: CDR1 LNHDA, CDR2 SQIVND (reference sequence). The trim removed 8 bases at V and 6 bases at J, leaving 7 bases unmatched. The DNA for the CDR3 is TGTGCCAGTTCCGGGACAGGGGCCCGCGAGCAGTACTTC. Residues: CASSGTGAREQYF.

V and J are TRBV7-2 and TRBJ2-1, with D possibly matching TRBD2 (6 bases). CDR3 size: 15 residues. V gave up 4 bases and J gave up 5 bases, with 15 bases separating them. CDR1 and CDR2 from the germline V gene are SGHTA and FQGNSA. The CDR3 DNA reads TGTGCCAGCAGCTCCCGACTAGGCGGGCACAATGAGCAGTTCTTC. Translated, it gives CASSSRLGGHNEQFF.

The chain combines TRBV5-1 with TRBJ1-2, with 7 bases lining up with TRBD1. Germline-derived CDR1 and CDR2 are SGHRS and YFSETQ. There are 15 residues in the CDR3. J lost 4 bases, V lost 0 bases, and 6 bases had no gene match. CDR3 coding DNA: TGCGCCAGCAGCTTGGAACCGGGACAGAGCTATGGCTACACCTTC. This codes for CASSLEPGQSYGYTF.

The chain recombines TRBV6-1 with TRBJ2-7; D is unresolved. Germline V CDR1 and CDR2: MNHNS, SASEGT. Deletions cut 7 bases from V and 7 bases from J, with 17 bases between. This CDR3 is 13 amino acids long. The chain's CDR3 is CASTNNEASEQYF. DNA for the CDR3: TGTGCCAGCACCAACAATGAAGCGTCTGAGCAGTACTTC.

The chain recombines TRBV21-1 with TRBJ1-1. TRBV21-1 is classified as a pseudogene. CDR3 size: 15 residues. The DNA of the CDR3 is TGTGCCAGCAGCAAAAGCTTGTGGGGAAGCACTGAAGCTTTCTTT. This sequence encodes CASSKSLWGSTEAFF.

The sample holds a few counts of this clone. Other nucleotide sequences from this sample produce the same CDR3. The CDR3 DNA follows: TGTGCCAGCAGTGACTCGAGCGGAGGCACAGATACGCAGTATTTT. Translated: CASSDSSGGTDTQYF. The chain links TRBV6-4 to TRBJ2-3; weak D call: TRBD2 (5 bases). The CDR3 has 15 residues. Germline V lookup: CDR1 MRHNA, CDR2 SNTAGT. V was pared by 0 bases and J by 1 base, with 8 bases between.

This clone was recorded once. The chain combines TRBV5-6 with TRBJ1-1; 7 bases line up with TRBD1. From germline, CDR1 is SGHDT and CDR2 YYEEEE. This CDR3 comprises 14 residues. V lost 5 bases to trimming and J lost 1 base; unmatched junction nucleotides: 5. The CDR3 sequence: CASSPGQPNTEAFF. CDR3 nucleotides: TGTGCCAGCAGTCCGGGACAGCCGAACACTGAAGCTTTCTTT.

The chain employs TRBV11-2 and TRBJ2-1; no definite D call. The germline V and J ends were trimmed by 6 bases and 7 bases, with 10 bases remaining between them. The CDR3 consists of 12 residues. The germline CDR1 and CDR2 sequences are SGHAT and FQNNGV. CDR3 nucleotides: TGTGCCAGCAGTCTTGGGTCTAATGAGCAGTTCTTC. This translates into CASSLGSNEQFF. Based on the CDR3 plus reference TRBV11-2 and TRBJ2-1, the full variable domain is EAGVAQSPRYKIIEKRQSVAFWCNPISGHATLYWYQQILGQGPKLLIQFQNNGVVDDSQLPKDRFSAERLKGVDSTLKIQPAKLEDSAVYLCASSLGSNEQFFGPGTRLTVL.

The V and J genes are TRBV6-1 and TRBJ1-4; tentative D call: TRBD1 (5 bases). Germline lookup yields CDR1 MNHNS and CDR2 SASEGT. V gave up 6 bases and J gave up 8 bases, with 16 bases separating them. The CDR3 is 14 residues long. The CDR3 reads CASRLGRAWEKLFF. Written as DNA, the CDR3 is TGTGCCAGCAGGTTGGGCAGGGCGTGGGAAAAACTGTTTTTT.

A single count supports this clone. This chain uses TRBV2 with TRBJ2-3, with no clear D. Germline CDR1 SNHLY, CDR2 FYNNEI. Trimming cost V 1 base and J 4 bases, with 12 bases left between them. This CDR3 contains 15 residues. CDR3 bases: TGTGCCAGCAGTGAAGGGTCGAGTTCAGCAGATACGCAGTATTTT. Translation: CASSEGSSSADTQYF.

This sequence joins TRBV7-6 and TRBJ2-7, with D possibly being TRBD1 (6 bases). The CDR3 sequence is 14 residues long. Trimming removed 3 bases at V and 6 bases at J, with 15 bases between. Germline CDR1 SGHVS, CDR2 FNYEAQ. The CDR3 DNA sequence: TGTGCCAGCAGCTTGGGAACATCAGGGGCCGAGCAGTACTTC. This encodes CASSLGTSGAEQYF.

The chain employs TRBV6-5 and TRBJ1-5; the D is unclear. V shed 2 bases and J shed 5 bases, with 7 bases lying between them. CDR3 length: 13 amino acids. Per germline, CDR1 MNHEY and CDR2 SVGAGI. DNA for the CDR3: TGTGCCAGCAGTTACCAAATGGATCAGCCCCAGCATTTT. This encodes CASSYQMDQPQHF.

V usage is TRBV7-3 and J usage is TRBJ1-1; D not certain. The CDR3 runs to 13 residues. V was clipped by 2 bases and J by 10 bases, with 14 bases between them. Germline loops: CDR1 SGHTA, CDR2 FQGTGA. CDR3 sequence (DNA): TGTGCCAGCAGCTTACGACCGGGGAGGCGAGCTTTCTTT. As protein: CASSLRPGRRAFF.

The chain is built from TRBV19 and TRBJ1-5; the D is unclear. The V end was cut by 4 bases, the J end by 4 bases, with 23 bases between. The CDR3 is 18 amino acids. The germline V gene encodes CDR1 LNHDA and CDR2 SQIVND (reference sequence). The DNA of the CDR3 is TGTGCCAGTAGTACCCGAAAAAGGGAAATGTTGGTGAATCAGCCCCAGCATTTT. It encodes CASSTRKREMLVNQPQHF. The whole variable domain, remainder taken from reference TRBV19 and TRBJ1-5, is DGGITQSPKYLFRKEGQNVTLSCEQNLNHDAMYWYRQDPGQGLRLIYYSQIVNDFQKGDIAEGYSVSREKKESFPLTVTSAQKNPTAFYLCASSTRKREMLVNQPQHFGDGTRLSIL.

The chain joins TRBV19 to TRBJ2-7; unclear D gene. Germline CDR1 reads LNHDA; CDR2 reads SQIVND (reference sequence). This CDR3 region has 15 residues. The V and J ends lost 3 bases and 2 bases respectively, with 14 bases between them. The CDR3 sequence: CASSITLQDPYEQYF. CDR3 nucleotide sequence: TGTGCCAGTAGTATTACCCTGCAAGATCCCTACGAGCAGTACTTC.

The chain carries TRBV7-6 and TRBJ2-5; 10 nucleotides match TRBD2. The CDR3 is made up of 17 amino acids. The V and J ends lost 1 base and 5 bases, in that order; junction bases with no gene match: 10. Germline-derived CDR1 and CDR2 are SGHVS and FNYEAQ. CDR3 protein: CASSLVGFGAGGETQYF. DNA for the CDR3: TGTGCCAGCAGCTTAGTCGGGTTCGGAGCGGGAGGGGAGACCCAGTACTTC.

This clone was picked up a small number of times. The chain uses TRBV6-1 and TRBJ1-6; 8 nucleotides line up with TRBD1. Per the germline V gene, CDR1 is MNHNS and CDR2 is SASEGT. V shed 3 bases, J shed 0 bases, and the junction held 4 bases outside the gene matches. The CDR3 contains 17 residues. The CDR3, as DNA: TGTGCCAGCAGTGACCGGACAGGGCGCTCCTATAATTCACCCCTCCACTTT. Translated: CASSDRTGRSYNSPLHF.

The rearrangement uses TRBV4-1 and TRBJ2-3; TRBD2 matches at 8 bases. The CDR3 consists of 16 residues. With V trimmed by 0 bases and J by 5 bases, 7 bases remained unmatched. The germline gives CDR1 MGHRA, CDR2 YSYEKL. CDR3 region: CASSQDRGGRVDTQYF. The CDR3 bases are TGCGCCAGCAGCCAAGATCGGGGGGGCCGGGTAGATACGCAGTATTTT.

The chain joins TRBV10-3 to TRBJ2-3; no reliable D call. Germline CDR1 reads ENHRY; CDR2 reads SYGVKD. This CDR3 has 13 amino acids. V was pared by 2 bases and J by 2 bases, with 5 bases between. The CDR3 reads CAISEGNTDTQYF. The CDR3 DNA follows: TGTGCCATCAGTGAGGGGAACACAGATACGCAGTATTTT.

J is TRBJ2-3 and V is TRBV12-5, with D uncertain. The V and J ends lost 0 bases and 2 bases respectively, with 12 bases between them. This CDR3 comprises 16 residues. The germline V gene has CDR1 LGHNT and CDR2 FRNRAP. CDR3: CASGLVGTGNTDTQYF. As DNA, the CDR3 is TGTGCTAGTGGTTTGGTAGGAACGGGTAACACAGATACGCAGTATTTT.

The CDR3 region has the DNA TGTGCCAGCAGCTTTCTTCAGGTCTCCTACGAGCAGTACTTC. It is translated as CASSFLQVSYEQYF. The chain carries TRBV5-6 and TRBJ2-7; the D is unclear. In germline, CDR1 is SGHDT, CDR2 YYEEEE. Trimming stripped 2 bases from V and 0 bases from J, with 9 bases between. The CDR3 totals 14 residues.